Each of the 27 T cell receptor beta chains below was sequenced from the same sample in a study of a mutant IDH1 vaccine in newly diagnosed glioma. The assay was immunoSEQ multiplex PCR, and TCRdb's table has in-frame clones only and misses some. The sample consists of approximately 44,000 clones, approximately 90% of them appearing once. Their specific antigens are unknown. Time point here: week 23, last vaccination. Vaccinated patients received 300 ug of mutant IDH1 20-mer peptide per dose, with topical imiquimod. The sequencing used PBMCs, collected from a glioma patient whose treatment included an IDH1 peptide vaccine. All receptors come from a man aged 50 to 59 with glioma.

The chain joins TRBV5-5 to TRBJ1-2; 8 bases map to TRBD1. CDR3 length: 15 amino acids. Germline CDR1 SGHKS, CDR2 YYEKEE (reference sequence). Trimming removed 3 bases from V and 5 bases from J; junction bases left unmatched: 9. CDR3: CASSSTLTGGYGYTF. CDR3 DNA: TGTGCCAGCAGCTCTACATTAACAGGGGGGTATGGCTACACCTTC.

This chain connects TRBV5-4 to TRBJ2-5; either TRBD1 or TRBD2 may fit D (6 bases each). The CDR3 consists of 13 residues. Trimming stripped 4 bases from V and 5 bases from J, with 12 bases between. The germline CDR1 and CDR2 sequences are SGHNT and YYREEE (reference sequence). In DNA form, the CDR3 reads TGTGCCAGCAGCCTGAGGGGGGAGGAGACCCAGTACTTC. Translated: CASSLRGEETQYF.

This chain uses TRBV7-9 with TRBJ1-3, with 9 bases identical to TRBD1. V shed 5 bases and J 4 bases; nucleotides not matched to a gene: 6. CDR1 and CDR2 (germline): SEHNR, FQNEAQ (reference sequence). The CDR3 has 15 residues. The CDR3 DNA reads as TGTGCCAGCAGCGGGGACAGGGCGAGAGGAAACACCATATATTTT. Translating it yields CASSGDRARGNTIYF.

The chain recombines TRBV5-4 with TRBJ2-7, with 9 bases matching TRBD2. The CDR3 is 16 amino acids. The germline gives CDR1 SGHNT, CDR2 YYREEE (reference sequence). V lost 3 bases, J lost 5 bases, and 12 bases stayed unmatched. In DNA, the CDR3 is TGTGCCAGCAGCTCCTCCCTGGGTAGCGGGAGTGACGAGCAGTACTTC. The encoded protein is CASSSSLGSGSDEQYF.

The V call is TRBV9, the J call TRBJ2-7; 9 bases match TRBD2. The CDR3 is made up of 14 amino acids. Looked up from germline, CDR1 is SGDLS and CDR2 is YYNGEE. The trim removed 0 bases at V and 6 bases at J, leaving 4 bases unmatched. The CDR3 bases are TGTGCCAGCAGCGTAGGGACGACTAGCGGCGAGCAGTACTTC. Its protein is CASSVGTTSGEQYF.

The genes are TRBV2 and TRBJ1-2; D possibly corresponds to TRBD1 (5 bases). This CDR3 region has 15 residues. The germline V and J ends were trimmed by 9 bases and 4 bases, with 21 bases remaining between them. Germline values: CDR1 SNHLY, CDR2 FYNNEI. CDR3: CASTDLARALYGYTF. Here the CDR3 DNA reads TGTGCCAGTACCGACCTGGCCAGGGCGCTCTATGGCTACACCTTC.

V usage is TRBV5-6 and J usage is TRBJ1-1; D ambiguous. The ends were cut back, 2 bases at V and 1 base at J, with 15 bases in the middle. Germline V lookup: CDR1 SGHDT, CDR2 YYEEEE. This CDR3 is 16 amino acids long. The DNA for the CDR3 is TGTGCCAGCAGCTTTATTCCGGGATGGGGGAACACTGAAGCTTTCTTT. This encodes CASSFIPGWGNTEAFF.

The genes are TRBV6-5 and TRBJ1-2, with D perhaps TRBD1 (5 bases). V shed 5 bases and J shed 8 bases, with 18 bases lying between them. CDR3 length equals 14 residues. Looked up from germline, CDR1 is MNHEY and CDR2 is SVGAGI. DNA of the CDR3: TGTGCCAGCAGTAGGGACGGTTTCATCGGGGGCTACACCTTC. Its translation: CASSRDGFIGGYTF.

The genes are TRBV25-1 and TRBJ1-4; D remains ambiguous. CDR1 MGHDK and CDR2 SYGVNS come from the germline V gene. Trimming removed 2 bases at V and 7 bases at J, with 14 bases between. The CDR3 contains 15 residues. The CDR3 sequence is CASSESRGFGEKLFF. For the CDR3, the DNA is TGTGCCAGCAGTGAAAGTAGAGGGTTTGGTGAAAAACTGTTTTTT. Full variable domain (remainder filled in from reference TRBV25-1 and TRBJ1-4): EADIYQTPRYLVIGTGKKITLECSQTMGHDKMYWYQQDPGMELHLIHYSYGVNSTEKGDLSSESTVSRIRTEHFPLTLESARPSHTSQYLCASSESRGFGEKLFFGSGTQLSVL.

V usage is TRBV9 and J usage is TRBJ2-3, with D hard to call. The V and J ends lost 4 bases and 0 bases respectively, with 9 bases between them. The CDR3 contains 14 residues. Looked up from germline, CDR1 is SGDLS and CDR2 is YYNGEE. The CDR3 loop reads CASSPRTSTDTQYF. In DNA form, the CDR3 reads TGTGCCAGCAGCCCCAGGACGAGCACAGATACGCAGTATTTT.

CDR3 DNA: TGTGCCAGCAGCTTGGTGGCCTCTCCGACCTCTGGAAACACCATATATTTT. Encoded protein: CASSLVASPTSGNTIYF. The chain couples TRBV5-5 to TRBJ1-3; D gene unclear. Germline values: CDR1 SGHKS, CDR2 YYEKEE (reference sequence). The CDR3 extends over 17 amino acids. V lost 0 bases, J lost 0 bases, and 13 bases lay in between.

CDR3 protein: CASSFYGGRKTDTQYF. In DNA form, the CDR3 reads TGTGCCAGCAGCTTTTATGGCGGGAGAAAAACAGATACGCAGTATTTT. The chain has TRBV7-9 and TRBJ2-3; TRBD2 matches at 7 bases. Trimming cost V 3 bases and J 3 bases; bases outside gene matches: 9. This CDR3 has 16 amino acids. The V gene's germline CDR1 is SEHNR and CDR2 FQNEAQ (reference sequence).

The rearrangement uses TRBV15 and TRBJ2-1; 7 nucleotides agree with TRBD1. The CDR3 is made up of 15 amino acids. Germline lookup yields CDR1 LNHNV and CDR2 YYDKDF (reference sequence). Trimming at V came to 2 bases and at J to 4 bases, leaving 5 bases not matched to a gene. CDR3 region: CATSRTGDSYNEQFF. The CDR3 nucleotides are TGTGCCACCAGCAGAACAGGGGATTCTTACAATGAGCAGTTCTTC.

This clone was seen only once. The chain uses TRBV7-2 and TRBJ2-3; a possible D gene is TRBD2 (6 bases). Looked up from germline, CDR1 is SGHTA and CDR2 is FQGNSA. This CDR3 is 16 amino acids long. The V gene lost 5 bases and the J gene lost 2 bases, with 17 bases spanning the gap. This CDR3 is CASSQAGTPSTDTQYF. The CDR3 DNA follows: TGTGCCAGCAGCCAAGCCGGGACTCCCTCCACAGATACGCAGTATTTT.

CDR3 bases: TGCGCCAGCAGTTTGTCAGGGAGACAGCCCCAGCATTTT. It is translated as CASSLSGRQPQHF. The chain links TRBV10-2 to TRBJ1-5, with D perhaps matching TRBD1 (5 bases). Germline CDR1 WSHSY, CDR2 SAAADI. The ends were cut back, 5 bases at V and 7 bases at J, with 12 bases in the middle. The CDR3 runs 13 residues.

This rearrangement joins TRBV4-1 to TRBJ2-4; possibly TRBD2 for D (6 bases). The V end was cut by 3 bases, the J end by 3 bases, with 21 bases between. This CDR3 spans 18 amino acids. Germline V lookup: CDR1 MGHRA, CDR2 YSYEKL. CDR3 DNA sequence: TGCGCCAGCAGCCATGTGAATGCGGGGTCGGTGGGCAAAAACATTCAGTACTTC. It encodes CASSHVNAGSVGKNIQYF.

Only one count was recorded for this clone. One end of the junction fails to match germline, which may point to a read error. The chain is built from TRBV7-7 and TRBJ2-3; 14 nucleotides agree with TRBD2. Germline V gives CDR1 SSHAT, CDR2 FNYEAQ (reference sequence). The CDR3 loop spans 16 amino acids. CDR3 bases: TGTGCTAGCAGCACCGGGACTAGCGGGAGAATAGATACGCAGTATTTT. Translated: CASSTGTSGRIDTQYF.

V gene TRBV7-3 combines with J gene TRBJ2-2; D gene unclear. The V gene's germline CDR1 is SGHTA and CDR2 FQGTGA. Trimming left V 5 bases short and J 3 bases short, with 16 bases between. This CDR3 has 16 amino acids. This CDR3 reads CASSANPFSDTGELFF. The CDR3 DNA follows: TGTGCCAGCAGCGCTAATCCGTTCTCTGACACCGGGGAGCTGTTTTTT.

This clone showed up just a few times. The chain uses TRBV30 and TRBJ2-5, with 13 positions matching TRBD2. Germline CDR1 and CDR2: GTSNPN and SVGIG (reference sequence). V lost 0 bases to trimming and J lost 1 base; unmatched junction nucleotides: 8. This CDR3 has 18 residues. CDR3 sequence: CAWSVVTSGRRVQETQYF. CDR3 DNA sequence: TGTGCCTGGAGTGTGGTGACTAGCGGGAGGAGGGTCCAAGAGACCCAGTACTTC.

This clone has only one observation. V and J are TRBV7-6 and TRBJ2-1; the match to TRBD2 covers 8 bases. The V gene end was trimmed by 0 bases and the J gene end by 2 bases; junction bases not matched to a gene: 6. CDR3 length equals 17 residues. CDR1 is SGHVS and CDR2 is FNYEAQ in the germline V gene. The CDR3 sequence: CASSLAPSGQAYNEQFF. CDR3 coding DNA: TGTGCCAGCAGCTTAGCCCCTAGCGGGCAAGCCTACAATGAGCAGTTCTTC.

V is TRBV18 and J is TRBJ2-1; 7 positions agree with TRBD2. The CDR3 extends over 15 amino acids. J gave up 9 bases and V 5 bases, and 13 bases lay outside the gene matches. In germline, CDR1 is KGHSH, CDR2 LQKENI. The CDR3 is CASSGKTSFGGEQFF. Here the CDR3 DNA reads TGTGCCAGCTCAGGGAAGACTAGCTTTGGGGGTGAGCAGTTCTTC.

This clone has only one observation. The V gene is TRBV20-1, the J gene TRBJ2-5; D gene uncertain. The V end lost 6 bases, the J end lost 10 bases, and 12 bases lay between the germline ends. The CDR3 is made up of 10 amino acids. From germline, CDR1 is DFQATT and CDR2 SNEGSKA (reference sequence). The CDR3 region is CSAVKEVQYF. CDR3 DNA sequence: TGCAGTGCGGTAAAGGAAGTCCAGTACTTC.

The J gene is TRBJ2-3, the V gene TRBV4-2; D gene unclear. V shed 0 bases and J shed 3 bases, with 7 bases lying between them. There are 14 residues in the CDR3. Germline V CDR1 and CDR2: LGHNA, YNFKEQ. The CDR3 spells CASSQDSSTDTQYF. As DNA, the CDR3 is TGTGCCAGCAGCCAAGATAGTTCTACAGATACGCAGTATTTT.

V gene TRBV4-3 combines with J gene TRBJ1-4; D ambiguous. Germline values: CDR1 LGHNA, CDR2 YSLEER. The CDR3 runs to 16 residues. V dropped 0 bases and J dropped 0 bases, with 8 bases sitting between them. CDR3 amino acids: CASSQEGIATNEKLFF. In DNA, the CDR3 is TGCGCCAGCAGCCAAGAGGGAATTGCAACTAATGAAAAACTGTTTTTT.

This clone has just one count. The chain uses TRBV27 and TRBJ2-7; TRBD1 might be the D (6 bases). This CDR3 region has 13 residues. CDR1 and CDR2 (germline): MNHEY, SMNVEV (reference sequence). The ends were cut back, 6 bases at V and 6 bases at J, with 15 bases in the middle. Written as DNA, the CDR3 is TGTGCCAGCAGACAGGGACGGCTGGGCGAGCAGTACTTC. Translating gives CASRQGRLGEQYF.

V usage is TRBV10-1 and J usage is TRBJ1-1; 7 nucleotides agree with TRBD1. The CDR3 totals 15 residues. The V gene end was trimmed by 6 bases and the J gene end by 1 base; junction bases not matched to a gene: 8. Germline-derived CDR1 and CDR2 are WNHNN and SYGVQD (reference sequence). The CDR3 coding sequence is TGCGCCAGCAGCCTTTACCGGGACAGGAACACTGAAGCTTTCTTT. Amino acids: CASSLYRDRNTEAFF.

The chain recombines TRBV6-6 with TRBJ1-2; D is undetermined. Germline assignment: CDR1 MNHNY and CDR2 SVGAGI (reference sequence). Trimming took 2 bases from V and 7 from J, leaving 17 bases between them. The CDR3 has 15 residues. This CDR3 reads CASSYTEKARSGYTF. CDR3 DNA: TGTGCCAGCAGTTACACAGAAAAGGCTCGCTCTGGCTACACCTTC.